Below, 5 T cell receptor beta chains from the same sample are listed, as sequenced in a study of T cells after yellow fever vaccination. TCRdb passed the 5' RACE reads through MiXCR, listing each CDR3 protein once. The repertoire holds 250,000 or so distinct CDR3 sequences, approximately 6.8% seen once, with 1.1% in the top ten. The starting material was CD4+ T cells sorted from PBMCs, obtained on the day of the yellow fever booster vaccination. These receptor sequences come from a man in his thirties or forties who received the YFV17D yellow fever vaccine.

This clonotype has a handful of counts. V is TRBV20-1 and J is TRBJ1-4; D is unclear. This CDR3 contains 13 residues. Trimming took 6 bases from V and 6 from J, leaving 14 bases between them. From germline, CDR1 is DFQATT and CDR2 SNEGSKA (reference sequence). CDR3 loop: CSAPTVPHEKLFF. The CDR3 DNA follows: TGCAGTGCACCGACGGTCCCGCATGAAAAACTGTTTTTT.

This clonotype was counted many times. CDR3 residues: CASRRQGAVYEQYF. The CDR3, as DNA: TGTGCCAGCAGAAGACAGGGGGCCGTCTACGAGCAGTACTTC. The chain is built from TRBV12-3 or TRBV12-4 and TRBJ2-7; TRBD1 matches at 10 bases. V lost 6 bases and J lost 3; bases outside the gene matches: 5. The CDR3 is 14 amino acids.

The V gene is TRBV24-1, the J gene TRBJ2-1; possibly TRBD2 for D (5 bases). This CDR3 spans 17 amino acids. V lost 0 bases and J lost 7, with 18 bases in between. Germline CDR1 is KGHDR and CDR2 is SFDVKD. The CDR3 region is CATSDLRSSGGGNEQFF. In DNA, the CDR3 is TGTGCCACCAGTGATTTGCGGTCGTCAGGAGGAGGAAATGAGCAGTTCTTC.

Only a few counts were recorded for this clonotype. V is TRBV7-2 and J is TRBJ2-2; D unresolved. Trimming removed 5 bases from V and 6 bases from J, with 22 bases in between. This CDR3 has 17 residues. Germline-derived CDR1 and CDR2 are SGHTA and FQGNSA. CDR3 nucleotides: TGTGCCAGCAGCCTTGAATTTTCCCCAAAAAGGGCCGGGGAGCTGTTTTTT. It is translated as CASSLEFSPKRAGELFF. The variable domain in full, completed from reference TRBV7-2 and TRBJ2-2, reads GAGVSQSPSNKVTEKGKDVELRCDPISGHTALYWYRQSLGQGLEFLIYFQGNSAPDKSGLPSDRFSAERTGGSVSTLTIQRTQQEDSAVYLCASSLEFSPKRAGELFFGEGSRLTVL.

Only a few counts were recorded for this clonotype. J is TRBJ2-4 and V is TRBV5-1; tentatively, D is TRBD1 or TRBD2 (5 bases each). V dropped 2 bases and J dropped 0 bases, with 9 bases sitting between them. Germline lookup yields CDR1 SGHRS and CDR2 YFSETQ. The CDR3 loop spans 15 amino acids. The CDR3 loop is CASSFGGRAKNIQYF. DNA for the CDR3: TGCGCCAGCAGCTTTGGGGGAAGAGCCAAAAACATTCAGTACTTC.